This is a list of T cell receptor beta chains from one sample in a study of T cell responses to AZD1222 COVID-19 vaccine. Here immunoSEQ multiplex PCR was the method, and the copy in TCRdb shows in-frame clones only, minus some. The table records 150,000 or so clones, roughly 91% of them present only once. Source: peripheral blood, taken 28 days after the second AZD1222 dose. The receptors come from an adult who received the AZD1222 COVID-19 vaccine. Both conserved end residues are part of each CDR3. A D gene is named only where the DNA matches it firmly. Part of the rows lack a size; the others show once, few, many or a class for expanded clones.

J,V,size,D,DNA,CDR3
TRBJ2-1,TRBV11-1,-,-,TGTGCCAGCAGCCTTTTTAGAGGCGGACATGAGCAGTTCTTC,CASSLFRGGHEQFF
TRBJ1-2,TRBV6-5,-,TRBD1,TGTGCCAGCAGATGGGACAGGGGAACCTATGGCTACACCTTC,CASRWDRGTYGYTF
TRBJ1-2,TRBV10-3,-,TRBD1,TGTGCCATCAATCCGGGACAGGCTAACTATGGCTACACCTTC,CAINPGQANYGYTF
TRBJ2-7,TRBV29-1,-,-,TGCAGCGTTGAGGGGGGTTCCCTCTACGAGCAGTACTTC,CSVEGGSLYEQYF
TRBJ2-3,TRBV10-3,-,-,TGTGCCTCCCAGCCCGATACCGGGTCTTATACGCAGTATTTT,CASQPDTGSYTQYF
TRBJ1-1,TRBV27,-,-,TGTGCCAGCTCTAGATGGGGGGGAAGTGCTACTGAAGCTTTCTTT,CASSRWGGSATEAFF
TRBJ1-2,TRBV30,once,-,TGTGCCTGGAGCGAAATAGTATGGGTCCGGGCTAACTATGGCTACACCTTC,CAWSEIVWVRANYGYTF
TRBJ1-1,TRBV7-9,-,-,TGTGCCAGCACCCAGGGGAAGACTGAAGCTTTCTTT,CASTQGKTEAFF
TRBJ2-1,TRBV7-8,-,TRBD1,TGTGCCAGCAGCTTAAACAGGGGAAGAGGTAATGAGCAGTTCTTC,CASSLNRGRGNEQFF
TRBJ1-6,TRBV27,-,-,TGTGCCAGCTCACTGAGGCCCTCCCCGGCGGGGGCGGGGAATTCACCCCTCCACTTT,CASSLRPSPAGAGNSPLHF
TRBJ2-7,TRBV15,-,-,TGTGCCACCGGAGACGGCTACGAGCAGTACTTC,CATGDGYEQYF
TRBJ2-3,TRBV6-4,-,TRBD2,TGTGCCAGCAGTCGGTTGACTAGCGGGTCGGCAGATACGCAGTATTTT,CASSRLTSGSADTQYF
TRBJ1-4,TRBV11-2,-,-,TGTGCCAGCAGCCGAGACAGTTCGGGGGAACTGTTTTTT,CASSRDSSGELFF
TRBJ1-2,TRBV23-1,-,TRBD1,TGCGCCAGCAGTCATCTCGCGCAGGGGGTGGTTCCCAACTATGGCTACACCTTC,CASSHLAQGVVPNYGYTF
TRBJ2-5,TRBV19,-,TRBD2,TGTGCCAGTAGTACAAGACTAGCGGGAGTTGAGACCCAGTACTTC,CASSTRLAGVETQYF
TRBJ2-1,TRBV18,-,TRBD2,TGTGCCAGCTCACCCAGCGGGAGGGCCCACAATGAGCAGTTCTTC,CASSPSGRAHNEQFF
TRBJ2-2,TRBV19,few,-,TGTGCCAGTAGTGCCGGGACAGCGGGCACCGGGGAGCTGTTTTTT,CASSAGTAGTGELFF
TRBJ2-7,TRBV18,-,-,TGTGCCAGCTCCCTCGGGTCTTCCTACGAGCAGTACTTC,CASSLGSSYEQYF
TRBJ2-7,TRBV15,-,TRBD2,TGTGCCACCAGCAGAGACGTGGGGGGGGCCTACGAGCAGTACTTC,CATSRDVGGAYEQYF
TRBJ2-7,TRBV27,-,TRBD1,TGTGCCAGCAGTATCCCCGGGACAGGGTTCGGCGAGCAGTACTTC,CASSIPGTGFGEQYF
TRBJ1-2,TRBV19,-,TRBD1,TGTGCCAGTAACCCCGACAGGGACTCTCGTGGCTACACCTTC,CASNPDRDSRGYTF
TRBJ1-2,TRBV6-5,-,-,TGTGCCAGCAGACCCTCCGGGTCCGGTGGCTACACCTTC,CASRPSGSGGYTF
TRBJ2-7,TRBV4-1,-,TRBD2,TGCGCCAGCAGCCAAGAGGGATCGCTGACTAGCGGGAGAGGCTACGAGCAGTACTTC,CASSQEGSLTSGRGYEQYF
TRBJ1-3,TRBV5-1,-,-,TGCGCCAGCAGCTCCTACGGCTCTGGAAACACCATATATTTT,CASSSYGSGNTIYF
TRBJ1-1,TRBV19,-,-,TGTGCCAGTAGTGCACAATCGAACACTGAAGCTTTCTTT,CASSAQSNTEAFF
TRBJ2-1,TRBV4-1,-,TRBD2,TGCGCCAGCAGCCAAAGGGTCGGCCTAGCGGGAGATGAGCAGTTCTTC,CASSQRVGLAGDEQFF
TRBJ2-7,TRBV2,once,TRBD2,TGTGCCAGCAGTGTAATGTCGAGGCCGGGGACTAGCGAGCAGTACTTC,CASSVMSRPGTSEQYF
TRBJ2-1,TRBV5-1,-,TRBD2,TGCGCCAGCAGGACTAGCGGGAGAGGGGTGGATGAGCAGTTCTTC,CASRTSGRGVDEQFF
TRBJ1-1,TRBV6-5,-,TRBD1,TGTGCCAGCAGTTTCGGGACAGGGCTCACTGAAGCTTTCTTT,CASSFGTGLTEAFF
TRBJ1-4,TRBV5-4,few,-,TGTGCCAGCAGCGTCTCAATTGCAACTAATGAAAAACTGTTTTTT,CASSVSIATNEKLFF
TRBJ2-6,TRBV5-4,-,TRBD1,TGTGCCAGCAGGGGGACAGGGCCATTCTGGGGTGGGGCCAACGTCCTGACTTTC,CASRGTGPFWGGANVLTF
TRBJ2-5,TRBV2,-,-,TGTGCCAGCAGTGAAGCGCTAAGAGAGACCCAGTACTTC,CASSEALRETQYF
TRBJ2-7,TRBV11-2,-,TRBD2,TGTGCCAGCAGCTTAGGGCTAGCGGGAGGGAACCACGAGCAGTACTTC,CASSLGLAGGNHEQYF
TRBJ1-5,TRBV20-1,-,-,TGCAGTGCTAGTAACAGGCCCAATCAGCCCCAGCATTTT,CSASNRPNQPQHF
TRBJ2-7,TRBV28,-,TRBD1,TGTGCCAGCAGTTCAACCGGGACAGGGGGATCTGAGGAGCAGTACTTC,CASSSTGTGGSEEQYF
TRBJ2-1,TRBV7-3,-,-,TGTGCCAGCAGCTTAACCGGGGACGGCTACAATGAGCAGTTCTTC,CASSLTGDGYNEQFF
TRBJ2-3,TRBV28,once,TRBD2,TGTGCCAGTCCTCCTAGCGGGGGGGTCCGAGATACGCAGTATTTT,CASPPSGGVRDTQYF
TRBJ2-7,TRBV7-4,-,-,TGTGCCAGCAGCTCCGGGACACCGGTAAGTAGGCGGTACTTC,CASSSGTPVSRRYF
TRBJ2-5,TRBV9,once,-,TGTGCCAGCAGCCGAATCCCGGGGGACCAGAGAACCCAGTACTTC,CASSRIPGDQRTQYF
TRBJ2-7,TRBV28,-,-,TGTGCCAGCAGCCCTAGTGGGGGGAAACTACGGGAGCAGTACTTC,CASSPSGGKLREQYF
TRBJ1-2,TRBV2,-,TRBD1,TGTGCCAGCAGTGAGGGACAGGGGAGCTATGGCTACACCTTC,CASSEGQGSYGYTF
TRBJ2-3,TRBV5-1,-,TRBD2,TGCGCCAGCAGCTTGCCGCAGACTAGCGGGGGCACAGATACGCAGTATTTT,CASSLPQTSGGTDTQYF
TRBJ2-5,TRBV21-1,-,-,TGTGCCAGCAGCAAAGGTCGTTCCCTCCCGCAGAAGACCCAGTACTTC,CASSKGRSLPQKTQYF
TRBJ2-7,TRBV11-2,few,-,TGTGCCAGCGGGATCTCCTACGAGCAGTACTTC,CASGISYEQYF